These 6 T cell receptor beta chains share one sample of origin, sequenced in a study of blood T cell repertoires in COVID-19 (dated by TCRdb to about 2020). The library was made by the immunoSEQ multiplex PCR assay. The table was pulled from immuneACCESS by TCRdb, which kept in-frame rearrangements only. Such tables lose some clones; where checked, under half of the loss comes from unresolved V genes, and the rest has no known cause. This sample has 85,000 to 100,000 clones in its table, and 65% to 90% of those were observed once. The top ten hold 7% to 7.5% of the sample. Source material: peripheral blood. The origin of the receptors is a man between 60 and 75 years old with acute or convalescent COVID-19.

This clone showed up just once. The V and J genes are TRBV6-6 and TRBJ2-7; D is unclear. Germline-derived CDR1 and CDR2 are MNHNY and SVGAGI (reference sequence). The CDR3 consists of 11 residues. V lost 6 bases to trimming and J lost 7 bases, with 10 bases between them. For the CDR3, the DNA is TGTGCCAGCAGCCGAACGGAGGAGCAGTACTTC. Its protein product is CASSRTEEQYF.

The chain joins TRBV19 to TRBJ1-5; D is possibly TRBD1 (5 bases). Germline assignment: CDR1 LNHDA and CDR2 SQIVND (reference sequence). The V end lost 5 bases, the J end lost 4 bases, and 15 bases lay between the germline ends. This CDR3 is built from 15 residues. The CDR3 reads CASSSPRVRNQPQHF. The CDR3, as DNA: TGTGCCAGTAGTTCACCCAGGGTCCGTAATCAGCCCCAGCATTTT.

The chain is built from TRBV10-3 and TRBJ2-1, with 7 bases lining up with TRBD1. Germline loops: CDR1 ENHRY, CDR2 SYGVKD. V trimming: 6 bases; J trimming: 8 bases; junction bases outside the gene matches: 10. The CDR3 length is 14 residues. The CDR3 sequence: CAISPGTAMHEQFF. The CDR3 DNA is TGTGCCATCAGCCCCGGGACAGCTATGCATGAGCAGTTCTTC.

This clone is labeled medium-sized. Other DNA sequences in the same sample also yield this CDR3. The chain combines TRBV18 with TRBJ1-2, with D perhaps matching TRBD1 (5 bases). Germline CDR1 is KGHSH and CDR2 is LQKENI. There are 14 residues in the CDR3. V gave up 6 bases and J gave up 4 bases, with 15 bases separating them. In DNA, the CDR3 is TGTGCCAGCTCCCCGCCGACAGAGTCCTATGGCTACACCTTC. It encodes CASSPPTESYGYTF. Full variable domain (missing parts from reference TRBV18 and TRBJ1-2): NAGVMQNPRHLVRRRGQEARLRCSPMKGHSHVYWYRQLPEEGLKFMVYLQKENIIDESGMPKERFSAEFPKEGPSILRIQQVVRGDSAAYFCASSPPTESYGYTFGSGTRLTVV.

The CDR3 DNA sequence: TGTGCCAGCAGCTTTAGCGGGAGGGGGGATACGCAGTATTTT. It specifies CASSFSGRGDTQYF. V usage is TRBV7-9 and J usage is TRBJ2-3; 11 bases map to TRBD2. The trim removed 3 bases at V and 6 bases at J, leaving 2 bases unmatched. The CDR3 has 14 residues. The V gene's germline CDR1 is SEHNR and CDR2 FQNEAQ (reference sequence).

The chain carries TRBV18 and TRBJ1-1; 8 bases align to TRBD1. This CDR3 region has 14 residues. The V gene's germline CDR1 is KGHSH and CDR2 LQKENI. Unmatched junction bases numbered 6, after V lost 6 bases and J lost 3 bases. The CDR3 DNA sequence: TGTGCCAGCTCTCCGACAGGGGAGGACACTGAAGCTTTCTTT. It specifies CASSPTGEDTEAFF.